The 25 T cell receptor beta chains listed next were all sequenced from one sample in a study of siplizumab effects on memory and regulatory T cells. The method was immunoSEQ multiplex PCR; TCRdb's version includes in-frame clones alone and lacks a portion of them. The table lists over 95,000 clones, 80% to 95% of them singletons. Sequencing was performed on non-Treg CD4+ T cells sorted from blood. The receptors were sampled from a human donor in good health.

This clone was seen once. V and J are TRBV7-3 and TRBJ1-1; unclear D gene. CDR3 length: 15 amino acids. Trimming cost V 5 bases and J 4 bases, with 17 bases left between them. Germline lookup yields CDR1 SGHTA and CDR2 FQGTGA. The CDR3 reads CASSLGVGVSTEAFF. The DNA of the CDR3 is TGTGCCAGCAGCCTCGGTGTTGGTGTAAGCACTGAAGCTTTCTTT.

This chain joins TRBV28 and TRBJ1-1; the D gene is possibly TRBD1 (6 bases). This CDR3 has 13 amino acids. V lost 3 bases to trimming and J lost 3 bases, with 8 bases between them. Germline V CDR1 and CDR2: MDHEN, SYDVKM. The CDR3 sequence: CASSFRGYTEAFF. The CDR3 DNA reads TGTGCCAGCAGTTTCAGGGGTTACACTGAAGCTTTCTTT. The entire variable domain, with the rest obtained from reference TRBV28 and TRBJ1-1, is as follows: DVKVTQSSRYLVKRTGEKVFLECVQDMDHENMFWYRQDPGLGLRLIYFSYDVKMKEKGDIPEGYSVSREKKERFSLILESASTNQTSMYLCASSFRGYTEAFFGQGTRLTVV.

Written as DNA, the CDR3 is TGTGCCAGCAGTTACGCGGGGCGGAACACTGAAGCTTTCTTT. This gives the protein CASSYAGRNTEAFF. The chain recombines TRBV6-5 with TRBJ1-1; D possibly corresponds to TRBD1 (5 bases). Looked up from germline, CDR1 is MNHEY and CDR2 is SVGAGI. The CDR3 is 14 amino acids. Trimming took 2 bases from V and 1 from J, leaving 8 bases between them.

J is TRBJ2-3 and V is TRBV9; no clear D. The CDR3 consists of 12 residues. Germline V CDR1 and CDR2: SGDLS, YYNGEE. The V gene lost 3 bases and the J gene lost 0 bases, with 2 bases spanning the gap. The DNA of the CDR3 is TGTGCCAGCAGCGGGAGCACAGATACGCAGTATTTT. This sequence encodes CASSGSTDTQYF.

The chain employs TRBV7-9 and TRBJ2-7; a weak D match, TRBD1 (6 bases). V lost 4 bases, J lost 6 bases, and 13 bases lay in between. Germline CDR1 and CDR2: SEHNR and FQNEAQ (reference sequence). The CDR3 covers 13 residues. The CDR3, as DNA: TGTGCCAGCAGCTCCAGGGGTTCGGGCGAGCAGTACTTC. Encoded protein: CASSSRGSGEQYF. Full variable domain (outside the CDR3, taken from reference TRBV7-9 and TRBJ2-7): DTGVSQNPRHKITKRGQNVTFRCDPISEHNRLYWYRQTLGQGPEFLTYFQNEAQLEKSRLLSDRFSAERPKGSFSTLEIQRTEQGDSAMYLCASSSRGSGEQYFGPGTRLTVT.

This chain uses TRBV29-1 with TRBJ2-4; no firm D call. Germline loops: CDR1 SQVTM, CDR2 ANQGSEA. Trimming stripped 0 bases from V and 6 bases from J, with 24 bases between. There are 18 residues in the CDR3. The CDR3: CSVEDLVGISVYVNIQYF. CDR3 nucleotide sequence: TGCAGCGTTGAAGATCTGGTGGGGATCTCGGTTTATGTAAACATTCAGTACTTC.

The V gene is TRBV15, the J gene TRBJ1-5; D not resolved. Per germline, CDR1 LNHNV and CDR2 YYDKDF (reference sequence). This CDR3 contains 13 residues. Trimming took 0 bases from V and 1 from J, leaving 1 base between them. The CDR3, as DNA: TGTGCCACCAGCAGAGAGAGCAATCAGCCCCAGCATTTT. Translating it yields CATSRESNQPQHF. Filled out from reference TRBV15 and TRBJ1-5, the complete variable domain reads DAMVIQNPRYQVTQFGKPVTLSCSQTLNHNVMYWYQQKSSQAPKLLFHYYDKDFNNEADTPDNFQSRRPNTSFCFLDIRSPGLGDTAMYLCATSRESNQPQHFGDGTRLSIL.

This chain joins TRBV7-9 and TRBJ2-5; the match to TRBD1 covers 10 bases. CDR3 size: 15 residues. Germline V lookup: CDR1 SEHNR, CDR2 FQNEAQ (reference sequence). The trim removed 3 bases at V and 4 bases at J, leaving 5 bases unmatched. The DNA for the CDR3 is TGTGCCAGCAGCTTGCGACAGGGGGCATCAGAGACCCAGTACTTC. Protein sequence: CASSLRQGASETQYF. The whole variable domain, filled in from reference TRBV7-9 and TRBJ2-5, reads DTGVSQNPRHKITKRGQNVTFRCDPISEHNRLYWYRQTLGQGPEFLTYFQNEAQLEKSRLLSDRFSAERPKGSFSTLEIQRTEQGDSAMYLCASSLRQGASETQYFGPGTRLLVL.

This sequence joins TRBV5-1 and TRBJ1-4, with D hard to call. Between the trimmed V and J ends, which lost 3 bases and 8 bases, there was a span of 11 bases. The germline V gene has CDR1 SGHRS and CDR2 YFSETQ. The CDR3 has 13 residues. The CDR3 reads CASSSTEAEKLFF. The CDR3 DNA sequence: TGCGCCAGCAGCTCCACAGAGGCGGAAAAACTGTTTTTT.

The chain is built from TRBV19 and TRBJ2-7; weak D call: TRBD1 (6 bases). The CDR3 length is 13 residues. Trimming removed 2 bases from V and 8 bases from J, with 13 bases in between. CDR1 is LNHDA and CDR2 is SQIVND in the germline V gene (reference sequence). The CDR3, as DNA: TGTGCCAGTAGTATAATTTTGGGGGCGCAGCAGTACTTC. Amino acid sequence: CASSIILGAQQYF. Using reference TRBV19 and TRBJ2-7 for the parts outside the CDR3, the full variable domain is DGGITQSPKYLFRKEGQNVTLSCEQNLNHDAMYWYRQDPGQGLRLIYYSQIVNDFQKGDIAEGYSVSREKKESFPLTVTSAQKNPTAFYLCASSIILGAQQYFGPGTRLTVT.

This clone was detected only once. The rearrangement joins TRBV19 to TRBJ2-5, with a possible D match to TRBD1 (6 bases). Germline V gives CDR1 LNHDA, CDR2 SQIVND (reference sequence). CDR3 length: 17 amino acids. Trimming pared 3 bases from V and 0 bases from J, leaving 17 bases between. CDR3 coding DNA: TGTGCCAGTAGTATCCGGGGAACAGGGACGTACCAAGAGACCCAGTACTTC. It translates to CASSIRGTGTYQETQYF.

The chain joins TRBV19 to TRBJ1-1; D unresolved. V lost 6 bases and J 0 bases, leaving 14 bases between the germline ends. The CDR3 is 15 amino acids. The germline V gene encodes CDR1 LNHDA and CDR2 SQIVND (reference sequence). CDR3 bases: TGTGCCAGTAGCCCTCTCTCCCTTATGAACACTGAAGCTTTCTTT. Translating it yields CASSPLSLMNTEAFF.

The genes are TRBV9 and TRBJ1-5, with 7 bases identical to TRBD1. The CDR3 has 18 residues. After removal of 4 bases from V and 5 bases from J, the junction contained 18 bases not matched to a gene. In germline, CDR1 is SGDLS, CDR2 YYNGEE. The CDR3 loop is CASSTVNRGLRQDQPQHF. CDR3 DNA: TGTGCCAGCAGCACTGTTAATAGGGGGCTAAGGCAGGATCAGCCCCAGCATTTT.

J is TRBJ2-3 and V is TRBV10-3; 10 bases fit TRBD2. There are 15 residues in the CDR3. After removal of 5 bases from V and 5 bases from J, the junction contained 7 bases not matched to a gene. Germline loops: CDR1 ENHRY, CDR2 SYGVKD. DNA for the CDR3: TGTGCCATCAGTAGGAGTGGGACTAGCGAAGATACGCAGTATTTT. Protein product: CAISRSGTSEDTQYF.

The chain employs TRBV30 and TRBJ1-2, with 8 bases that match TRBD1. CDR3 length: 13 residues. Germline V gene sequence: CDR1 GTSNPN, CDR2 SVGIG (reference sequence). Unmatched junction bases numbered 6, after V lost 5 bases and J lost 4 bases. The CDR3 DNA reads as TGTGCCTGGGGGACAGGTACGGGCTATGGCTACACCTTC. Its translation is CAWGTGTGYGYTF.

The rearrangement uses TRBV2 and TRBJ1-1; D remains unclear. The CDR3 spans 15 residues. Germline CDR1 is SNHLY and CDR2 is FYNNEI. V lost 5 bases and J 1 base, leaving 14 bases between the germline ends. The CDR3 nucleotides read TGTGCCAGCAGTCGGCATGGGTGGCAGAACACTGAAGCTTTCTTT. It translates to CASSRHGWQNTEAFF.

This rearrangement joins TRBV28 to TRBJ2-7; D remains unclear. This CDR3 is 13 amino acids long. Trimming stripped 6 bases from V and 1 base from J, with 10 bases between. Germline-derived CDR1 and CDR2 are MDHEN and SYDVKM. CDR3 bases: TGTGCCAGCAGACTTGGCCCTTCCTACGAGCAGTACTTC. Translation: CASRLGPSYEQYF.

The chain is built from TRBV5-1 and TRBJ2-3, with a possible D match to TRBD1 (7 bases). Deletions cut 0 bases from V and 5 bases from J, with 13 bases between. The CDR3 consists of 15 residues. CDR1 is SGHRS, CDR2 YFSETQ, per germline. This CDR3 is CASSLGHQGGDTQYF. The CDR3, as DNA: TGCGCCAGCAGCTTGGGTCACCAGGGGGGAGATACGCAGTATTTT.

The chain has TRBV18 and TRBJ1-3; D uncertain. Trimming took off 2 bases at V and 6 bases at J, with 17 bases between the two ends. Germline lookup yields CDR1 KGHSH and CDR2 LQKENI. The CDR3 spans 16 residues. The CDR3 DNA reads as TGTGCCAGCTCACCAAATGGCGCGGGCCAATTAAACACCATATATTTT. Its translation: CASSPNGAGQLNTIYF. Looking up the rest from reference TRBV18 and TRBJ1-3 gives the full variable domain: NAGVMQNPRHLVRRRGQEARLRCSPMKGHSHVYWYRQLPEEGLKFMVYLQKENIIDESGMPKERFSAEFPKEGPSILRIQQVVRGDSAAYFCASSPNGAGQLNTIYFGEGSWLTVV.

This clone was recorded once. The V call is TRBV6-5, the J call TRBJ1-2, with 11 bases aligning to TRBD1. Looked up from germline, CDR1 is MNHEY and CDR2 is SVGAGI. J gave up 8 bases and V 4 bases, and 9 bases lay outside the gene matches. The CDR3 spans 15 residues. This CDR3 is CASSSYTGTGGGYTF. The CDR3 nucleotides read TGTGCCAGCAGTTCCTATACCGGGACAGGGGGAGGCTACACCTTC.

The chain employs TRBV5-1 and TRBJ2-1, with a weak D call TRBD2 (5 bases). The CDR3 runs to 15 residues. The V end was cut by 0 bases, the J end by 5 bases, with 12 bases between. Germline values: CDR1 SGHRS, CDR2 YFSETQ. The CDR3 DNA is TGCGCCAGCAGCTTGGAGGCTAGCAGGAACAATGAGCAGTTCTTC. Its protein is CASSLEASRNNEQFF.

This rearrangement joins TRBV9 to TRBJ1-1; D is perhaps TRBD1 (5 bases). The CDR3 length is 13 residues. Trimming removed 9 bases from V and 2 bases from J, with 14 bases in between. From germline, CDR1 is SGDLS and CDR2 YYNGEE. This chain's CDR3 is CATSGTPNTEAFF. The CDR3 nucleotides read TGTGCCACTTCGGGGACGCCAAACACTGAAGCTTTCTTT.

V is TRBV7-2 and J is TRBJ2-5; no reliable D call. CDR1 SGHTA and CDR2 FQGNSA come from the germline V gene. V lost 6 bases and J 4 bases, leaving 18 bases between the germline ends. The CDR3 is 15 amino acids. CDR3: CASSHTLLLAETQYF. The CDR3 nucleotides read TGTGCCAGCAGTCATACTCTTCTCTTGGCAGAGACCCAGTACTTC.

The chain combines TRBV5-6 with TRBJ2-1; D remains ambiguous. V was pared by 4 bases and J by 6 bases, with 14 bases between. This CDR3 has 14 residues. Germline V gene data show CDR1 as SGHDT and CDR2 as YYEEEE. Here the CDR3 reads CASSPGSRGNEQFF. In nucleotides, the CDR3 is TGTGCCAGCAGCCCGGGCAGCAGAGGCAATGAGCAGTTCTTC.

The V and J genes are TRBV5-1 and TRBJ2-2, with 8 bases aligning to TRBD2. Germline trimming cut 2 bases from V and 3 bases from J; bases unmatched to any gene: 6. Germline V CDR1 and CDR2: SGHRS, YFSETQ. The CDR3 covers 16 residues. The CDR3 nucleotides are TGCGCCAGCAGCTTACCCAGCGGGGGCGACACCGGGGAGCTGTTTTTT. As protein: CASSLPSGGDTGELFF.